A single sample gave rise to the 7 T cell receptor beta chains below, sequenced in a study of post-analysis software for immune sequencing data. Study-level results: Among four to six TRBV segments more frequent in patients than controls were TRBV5-6, TRBV5-1 and TRBV20-1.

Each TCR beta cDNA library carried unique molecular identifiers. TCRdb reanalysed the PCR reads using MiXCR and keeps one entry per CDR3 protein. In the table there are approximately 690,000 distinct CDR3 sequences, roughly three fifths of which are singletons. Their antigen targets remain unknown. Sample: blood. The receptors come from a girl aged 2 to 9 with multiple sclerosis.

The chain joins TRBV7-8 to TRBJ2-7; D perhaps matches TRBD1 (5 bases). V was shortened by 8 bases and J by 6 bases, with 14 bases between the two germline ends. This CDR3 is built from 12 residues. The germline gives CDR1 SGHVS, CDR2 FQNEAQ. CDR3 amino acids: CASRAGWGEQYF. Here the CDR3 DNA reads TGTGCCAGCCGAGCAGGGTGGGGCGAGCAGTACTTC.

The chain's CDR3 is CSALHGTSGSYEQYF. CDR3 coding DNA: TGCAGTGCCCTCCACGGGACTAGCGGTTCTTACGAGCAGTACTTC. The chain has TRBV20-1 and TRBJ2-7; 11 bases are shared with TRBD2. Germline V gene lookup returns CDR1 DFQATT and CDR2 SNEGSKA (reference sequence). V dropped 6 bases and J dropped 4; count of bases not matched to a gene: 11. The CDR3 sequence is 15 residues long.

The chain links TRBV20-1 to TRBJ2-1; 8 bases fit TRBD2. Trimming cost V 6 bases and J 2 bases; bases outside gene matches: 9. The CDR3 has 15 amino acids. The V gene's germline CDR1 is DFQATT and CDR2 SNEGSKA (reference sequence). The CDR3 region has the DNA TGCAGTGCCCCCCTGAGCGGGAGAACCTACAATGAGCAGTTCTTC. Translation gives CSAPLSGRTYNEQFF.

A few counts support this clonotype. Relative to the germline gene, one junction end is altered; a read error may explain this. The CDR3 region is CASSEGTSGSLETQYF. The CDR3 DNA reads TGTGCCAGCAGCGAAGGCACTAGCGGGAGCCTAGAGACCCAGTACTTC. The chain employs TRBV6-1 and TRBJ2-5; 11 bases fit TRBD2. CDR3 length: 16 residues. CDR1 and CDR2 (germline): MNHNS, SASEGT.

V and J are TRBV20-1 and TRBJ2-1, with D unclear. This CDR3 region has 14 residues. The V gene's germline CDR1 is DFQATT and CDR2 SNEGSKA (reference sequence). V dropped 0 bases and J dropped 9 bases, with 15 bases sitting between them. The CDR3 region has the DNA TGCAGTGCTAGAGATACCTCCGCCTCGGGTGAGCAGTTCTTC. Translated, it gives CSARDTSASGEQFF.

This clonotype has a single count. The V and J genes are TRBV10-3 and TRBJ1-1; perhaps TRBD1 as D (5 bases). The CDR3 loop spans 13 amino acids. With 4 bases removed from V and 5 bases from J, the gap between germline ends came to 11 bases. Germline V CDR1 and CDR2: ENHRY, SYGVKD. CDR3 in DNA: TGTGCCATCAGTGCCTTCCAGGGAACTGAAGCTTTCTTT. This encodes CAISAFQGTEAFF.

The chain employs TRBV11-2 and TRBJ2-1; 9 positions agree with TRBD1. V was clipped by 5 bases and J by 4 bases; unmatched bases: 6. Germline CDR1 reads SGHAT; CDR2 reads FQNNGV. This CDR3 has 15 amino acids. The CDR3 sequence: CASSPIQGAYNEQFF. CDR3 nucleotide sequence: TGTGCCAGCAGCCCAATACAGGGGGCATACAATGAGCAGTTCTTC.